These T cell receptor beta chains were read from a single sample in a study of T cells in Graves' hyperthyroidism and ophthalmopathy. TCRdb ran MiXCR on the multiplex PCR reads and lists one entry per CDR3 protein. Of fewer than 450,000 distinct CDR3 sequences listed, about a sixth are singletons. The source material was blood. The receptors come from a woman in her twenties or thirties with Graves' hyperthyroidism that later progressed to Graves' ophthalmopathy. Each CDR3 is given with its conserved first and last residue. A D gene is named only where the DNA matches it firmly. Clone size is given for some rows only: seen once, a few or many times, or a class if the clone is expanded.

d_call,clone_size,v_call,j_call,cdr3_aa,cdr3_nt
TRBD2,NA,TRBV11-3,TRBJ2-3,CASSSLRTSGSSDTQYF,TGTGCCAGCAGCTCGCTTAGGACTAGCGGGAGTTCAGATACGCAGTATTTT
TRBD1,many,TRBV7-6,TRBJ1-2,CASSLAGGQGASGYTF,TGTGCCAGCAGCTTAGCGGGGGGGCAGGGGGCGAGTGGCTACACCTTC
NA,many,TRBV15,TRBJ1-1,CATSRDRQGHHLNDFF,TGTGCCACCAGCAGAGATCGGCAGGGACACCACTTAAATGATTTCTTT
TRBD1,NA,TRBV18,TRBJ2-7,CASSLWDRGPYEQYF,TGTGCCAGCTCACTTTGGGACAGGGGACCCTACGAGCAGTACTTC
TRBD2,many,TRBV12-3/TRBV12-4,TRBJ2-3,CASTKLAGGPADTQYF,TGTGCCAGCACTAAACTAGCGGGGGGGCCGGCAGATACGCAGTATTTT
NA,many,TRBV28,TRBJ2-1,CASSFLGPLNEQFF,TGTGCCAGCAGTTTTTTGGGACCTCTCAATGAGCAGTTCTTC
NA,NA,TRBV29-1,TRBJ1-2,CSVQGTGGYTF,TGCAGCGTTCAGGGGACGGGCGGCTACACCTTC
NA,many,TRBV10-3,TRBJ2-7,CAISAREVDEQYF,TGTGCCATCAGTGCCCGTGAAGTGGACGAGCAGTACTTC
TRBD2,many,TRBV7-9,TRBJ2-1,CASSQIGAGDEQFF,TGTGCCAGCAGCCAAATCGGAGCGGGGGATGAGCAGTTCTTC
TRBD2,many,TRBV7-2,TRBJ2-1,CASSLRLAHTNEQFF,TGTGCCAGCAGCTTAAGACTAGCCCATACGAATGAGCAGTTCTTC
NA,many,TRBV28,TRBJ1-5,CASSLLTTTRPQHF,TGTGCCAGCAGTTTATTGACCACGACCCGACCCCAGCATTTT
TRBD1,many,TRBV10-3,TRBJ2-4,CAISESRAGGTKNIQYF,TGTGCCATCAGTGAGTCGAGGGCAGGGGGCACCAAAAACATTCAGTACTTC
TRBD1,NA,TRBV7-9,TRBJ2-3,CASSLDRDRGGTDTQYF,TGTGCCAGCAGCCTAGACCGGGACAGGGGAGGCACAGATACGCAGTATTTT
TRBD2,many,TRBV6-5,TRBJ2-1,CASSYSGGLAVYNEQFF,TGTGCCAGCAGTTACTCGGGGGGACTAGCGGTGTACAATGAGCAGTTCTTC
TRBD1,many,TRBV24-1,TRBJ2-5,CATSDPGTGSQETQYF,TGTGCCACCAGTGATCCAGGGACAGGGTCCCAAGAGACCCAGTACTTC
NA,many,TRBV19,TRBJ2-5,CASSMDSFRGSQETQYF,TGTGCCAGTAGTATGGATAGTTTCCGGGGCAGTCAAGAGACCCAGTACTTC
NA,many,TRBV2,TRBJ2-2,CASFSDPAGELFF,TGTGCCAGCTTTTCCGATCCGGCCGGGGAGCTGTTTTTT
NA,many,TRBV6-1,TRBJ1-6,CASSSDEGTPLHF,TGTGCCAGCAGTTCGGACGAGGGAACACCCCTCCACTTT
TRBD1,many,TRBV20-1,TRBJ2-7,CSATGTGGPAEQYF,TGCAGTGCTACCGGGACAGGGGGTCCTGCCGAGCAGTACTTC
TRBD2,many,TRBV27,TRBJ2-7,CASSPRLTSAVFYEQYF,TGTGCCAGCAGTCCCCGACTCACTAGCGCGGTTTTCTACGAGCAGTACTTC
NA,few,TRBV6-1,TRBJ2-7,CASSETRHRDGGYEQYF,TGTGCCAGCAGTGAAACCCGACACCGGGATGGAGGATACGAGCAGTACTTC
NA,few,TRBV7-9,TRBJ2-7,CASSLGGMYEQYF,TGTGCCAGCAGCTTAGGAGGGATGTACGAGCAGTACTTC
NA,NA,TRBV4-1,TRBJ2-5,CASSYGYQETQYF,TGCGCCAGCAGCTACGGATACCAAGAGACCCAGTACTTC
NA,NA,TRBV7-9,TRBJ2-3,CASSQNGDSDTQYF,TGTGCCAGCAGCCAAAATGGGGACTCAGATACGCAGTATTTT
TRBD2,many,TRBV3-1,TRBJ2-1,CASSQDVRGGAYNEQFF,TGTGCCAGCAGCCAAGATGTCCGCGGGGGGGCCTACAATGAGCAGTTCTTC
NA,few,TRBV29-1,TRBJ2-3,CSAGRPNTDTQYF,TGCAGCGCCGGTCGGCCAAACACAGATACGCAGTATTTT
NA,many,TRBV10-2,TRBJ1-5,CASSAGKGQPQHF,TGCGCCAGCAGTGCCGGGAAGGGTCAGCCCCAGCATTTT
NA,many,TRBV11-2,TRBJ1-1,CASSLLKNTEAFF,TGTGCCAGCAGCTTGCTGAAAAACACTGAAGCTTTCTTT
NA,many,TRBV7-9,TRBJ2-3,CASTHSGEDTQYF,TGTGCCAGCACCCACTCAGGCGAAGATACGCAGTATTTT
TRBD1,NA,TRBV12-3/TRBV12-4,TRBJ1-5,CASSRDRGQQPQHF,TGTGCCAGCAGTAGGGACAGGGGGCAACAGCCCCAGCATTTT
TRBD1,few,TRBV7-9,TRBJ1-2,CASSPLGTAGGYTF,TGTGCCAGCAGCCCCCTCGGGACAGCGGGCGGCTACACCTTC
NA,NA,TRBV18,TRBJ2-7,CASSPRRSYEQYF,TGTGCCAGCTCACCAAGGCGGTCCTACGAGCAGTACTTC
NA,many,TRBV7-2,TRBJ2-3,CASSLEARSSTQYF,TGTGCCAGCAGCTTAGAAGCCAGAAGTAGTACGCAGTATTTT
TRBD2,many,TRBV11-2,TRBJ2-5,CASSLEAGGGETQYF,TGTGCCAGCAGCTTAGAGGCGGGAGGGGGAGAGACCCAGTACTTC
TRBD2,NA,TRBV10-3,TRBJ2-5,CAISEKAGGETQYF,TGTGCCATCAGTGAAAAAGCGGGAGGAGAGACCCAGTACTTC
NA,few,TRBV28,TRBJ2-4,CASSFSPWGGGNIQYF,TGTGCCAGCAGTTTTTCTCCTTGGGGAGGCGGAAACATTCAGTACTTC
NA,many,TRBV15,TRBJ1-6,CATSRGALINSPLHF,TGTGCCACCAGCAGGGGAGCCCTGATTAATTCACCCCTCCACTTT
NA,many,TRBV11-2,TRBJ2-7,CASSLDSGYYEQYF,TGTGCCAGCAGCTTAGATTCGGGGTACTACGAGCAGTACTTC
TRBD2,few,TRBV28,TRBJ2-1,CASSHAGDGSYNEQFF,TGTGCCAGCAGCCACGCGGGAGACGGCTCCTACAATGAGCAGTTCTTC
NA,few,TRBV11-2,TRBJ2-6,CASILAGSGANVLTF,NA
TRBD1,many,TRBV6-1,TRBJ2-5,CASSQTPPGQGKETQYF,TGTGCCAGCAGTCAAACCCCTCCGGGACAGGGAAAAGAGACCCAGTACTTC
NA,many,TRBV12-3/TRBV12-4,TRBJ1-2,CASSFFLISYGYTF,TGTGCCAGCAGTTTCTTCCTCATCAGCTATGGCTACACCTTC
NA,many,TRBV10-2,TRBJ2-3,CASSKSSEVDTQYF,TGCGCCAGCAGTAAGTCTAGCGAAGTGGATACGCAGTATTTT
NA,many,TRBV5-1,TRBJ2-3,CASSLEGTYDSTDTQYF,TGCGCCAGCAGCTTGGAAGGGACATATGATAGCACAGATACGCAGTATTTT
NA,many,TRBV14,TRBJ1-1,CASSRSREAFF,TGTGCCAGCAGCCGTAGCAGGGAAGCTTTCTTT
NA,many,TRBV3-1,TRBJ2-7,CASSQRDGSYEQYF,TGTGCCAGCAGCCAAAGGGACGGATCCTACGAGCAGTACTTC
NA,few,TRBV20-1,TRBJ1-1,CSASARDKNTEAFF,TGCAGTGCTAGTGCTAGGGACAAGAACACTGAAGCTTTCTTT
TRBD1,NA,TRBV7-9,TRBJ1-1,CASSRMTGGNFEAFF,TGTGCCAGCAGCCGGATGACAGGGGGCAACTTTGAAGCTTTCTTT
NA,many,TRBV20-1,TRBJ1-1,CSALIGSNTEAFF,TGCAGTGCTCTCATAGGATCGAACACTGAAGCTTTCTTT
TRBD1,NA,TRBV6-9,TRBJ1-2,CASSYGQGVNYGYTF,TGTGCCAGCAGTTACGGGCAGGGGGTTAACTATGGCTACACCTTC
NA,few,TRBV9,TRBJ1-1,CASSVGKLNTEAFF,TGTGCCAGCAGCGTCGGAAAGTTGAACACTGAAGCTTTCTTT
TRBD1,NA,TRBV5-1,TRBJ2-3,CASSLRDRETDTQYF,TGCGCCAGCAGCCTCCGGGACAGGGAGACAGATACGCAGTATTTT
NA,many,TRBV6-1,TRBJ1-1,CASSYGGDVNTEAFF,TGTGCCAGCAGTTACGGTGGGGATGTGAACACTGAAGCTTTCTTT
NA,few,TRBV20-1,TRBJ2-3,CSARDFVARGAGDTQYF,TGCAGTGCTAGAGATTTTGTCGCTCGGGGGGCCGGAGATACGCAGTATTTT
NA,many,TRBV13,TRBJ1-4,CASSSGGPSNEKLFF,TGTGCCAGCAGTTCGGGGGGGCCCTCTAATGAAAAACTGTTTTTT